The clone carrying this TCR beta chain occurred a few times. The sample originates from a study of identical twins. TCRdb re-derived calls from the 5' RACE reads in MiXCR, one entry per CDR3 protein. The data hold around 250,000 distinct CDR3 sequences, with roughly 13% observed a single time. V gave up 6 bases and J gave up 12 bases; unmatched junction bases: 18. The CDR3 is 16 residues long. CDR1 and CDR2 (germline): SGHTA, FQGNSA. These data were likewise used in another study, on yellow fever vaccine responses in identical twins.

The sequenced sample consisted of memory (CD45RO+) T cells sorted from blood. The chain is built from TRBV7-2 and TRBJ2-4, with 9 bases identical to TRBD1. This receptor was taken from a woman aged 18-29 years in good health. CDR3 nucleotide sequence: TGTGCCAGCAGTCCAAGTTACCGGGACAGGGACGTGGGTCAGTACTTC. Translation: CASSPSYRDRDVGQYF. The entire variable domain, with the rest obtained from reference TRBV7-2 and TRBJ2-4, is as follows: GAGVSQSPSNKVTEKGKDVELRCDPISGHTALYWYRQSLGQGLEFLIYFQGNSAPDKSGLPSDRFSAERTGGSVSTLTIQRTQQEDSAVYLCASSPSYRDRDVGQYFGAGTRLSVL.